This TCR beta chain was retrieved from a study of T-cell reconstitution after alpha-beta-depleted transplantation in children (dated by TCRdb to the mid-2010s). Study-level background: Using TCR repertoire profiling, the study quantitatively followed how T-cell immune reconstitution unfolded in children after TCRalphabeta/CD19-depleted allogeneic hematopoietic cell transplantation.

This clonotype turned up a few times. No cognate antigen has been identified for it. No much larger clone exists at a distance of one base, and base qualities are not known. The CDR3 numbers 14 residues from cysteine through phenylalanine. The retained sequence is limited to the CDR3, 42 bases, with the frame set at the first base. V is reduced by 4 bases and J by 5 bases, leaving a spacing of 14 bases between them. The library was obtained by PCR. The instrument was an Illumina HiSeq 2500. TCR library preparation used molecular barcoding, with unique molecular identifiers applied to normalize quantification of the TCRbeta repertoire. Starting from the raw public reads, TCRdb applied fastp trimming at Q25, assembled clones with MiXCR and retained in-frame beta chains. One record per CDR3 amino acid sequence lists the most common genes and DNA. The sample has about 610,000 distinct CDR3 sequences on record, over 9.5% of them singletons. The biggest ten clones account for roughly 4% of the sample.

The sequencing used PBMCs from the stem cell graft donor, collected from the stem cell graft. Rearrangement joined TRBV12-3 or TRBV12-4 to TRBJ1-1; the D gene is perhaps TRBD1, on 6 matching bases. The receptor comes from a human donor who donated a stem cell graft to a child with acute myeloid leukemia. The bases read TGTGCCAGCAGTTCCCCGGACAGAGGGACTGAAGCTTTCTTT. Its translation is CASSSPDRGTEAFF.